Sequencing of this T cell receptor (beta chain) was carried out in a study of cytomegalovirus exposure and HLA in healthy donors. Use of 60 Vbeta and 13 Jbeta primers characterized the PCR. Produced via immunoSEQ multiplex PCR; TCRdb's table is partial and in-frame only. The sample carries approximately 150,000 clones, over 60% recorded once. Trimming pared 8 bases from V and 2 bases from J, leaving 15 bases between. There are 15 residues in the CDR3. The germline V gene encodes CDR1 LGHNA and CDR2 YNFKEQ. Sequencing was performed on PBMCs. The rearrangement uses TRBV4-2 and TRBJ2-2; D is possibly TRBD1 (7 bases). The origin of this receptor is a man in his forties in good health and CMV-seropositive. The CDR3 sequence is CASRPGGLNTGELFF. In DNA, the CDR3 is TGTGCCAGCCGGCCAGGGGGACTCAACACCGGGGAGCTGTTTTTT.